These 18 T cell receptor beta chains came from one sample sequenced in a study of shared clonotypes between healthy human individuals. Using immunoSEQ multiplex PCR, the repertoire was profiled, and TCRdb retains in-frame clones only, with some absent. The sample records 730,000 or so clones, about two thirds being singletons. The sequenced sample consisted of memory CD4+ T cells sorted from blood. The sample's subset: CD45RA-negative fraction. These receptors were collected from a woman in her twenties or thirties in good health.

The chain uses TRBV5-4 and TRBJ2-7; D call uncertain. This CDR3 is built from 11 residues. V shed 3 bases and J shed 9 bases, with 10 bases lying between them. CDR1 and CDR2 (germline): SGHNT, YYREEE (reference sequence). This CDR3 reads CASSSQSVQYF. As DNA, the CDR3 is TGTGCCAGCAGCTCACAGTCGGTGCAGTACTTC.

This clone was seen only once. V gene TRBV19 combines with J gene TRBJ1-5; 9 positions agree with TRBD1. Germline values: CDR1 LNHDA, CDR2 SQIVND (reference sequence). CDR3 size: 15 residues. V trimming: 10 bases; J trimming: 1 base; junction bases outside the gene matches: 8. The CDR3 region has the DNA TGTGCCACCCGGGACAGGGTAAGGAGCAATCAGCCCCAGCATTTT. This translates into CATRDRVRSNQPQHF.

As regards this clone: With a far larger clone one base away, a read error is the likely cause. In DNA, the CDR3 is TGTACCAGCAGTGGTTCCGGAGGGGGCAATCAGCCCCAGCATTTT. This sequence encodes CTSSGSGGGNQPQHF. The J gene is TRBJ1-5, the V gene TRBV25-1; a possible D gene is TRBD1 (5 bases). CDR3 length equals 15 residues. Germline CDR1 and CDR2: MGHDK and SYGVNS.

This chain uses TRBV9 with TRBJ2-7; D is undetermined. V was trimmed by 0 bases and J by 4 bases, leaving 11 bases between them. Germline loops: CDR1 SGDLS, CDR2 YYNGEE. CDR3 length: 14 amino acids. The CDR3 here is CASSVGGSKYEQYF. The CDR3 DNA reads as TGTGCCAGCAGCGTAGGAGGTAGCAAGTACGAGCAGTACTTC.

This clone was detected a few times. CDR3 loop: CASSLVNFQETQYF. For the CDR3, the DNA is TGTGCCAGCAGCTTAGTAAACTTTCAAGAGACCCAGTACTTC. The chain links TRBV11-2 to TRBJ2-5; D is unresolved. The CDR3 length is 14 residues. Per germline, CDR1 SGHAT and CDR2 FQNNGV. Trimming took off 1 base at V and 2 bases at J, with 8 bases between the two ends.

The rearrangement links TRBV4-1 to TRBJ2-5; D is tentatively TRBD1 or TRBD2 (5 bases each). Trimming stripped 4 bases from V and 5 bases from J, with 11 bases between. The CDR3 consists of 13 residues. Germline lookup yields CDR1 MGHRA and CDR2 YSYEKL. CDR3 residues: CASSLGTLETQYF. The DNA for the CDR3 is TGCGCCAGCAGCCTAGGGACCTTGGAGACCCAGTACTTC.

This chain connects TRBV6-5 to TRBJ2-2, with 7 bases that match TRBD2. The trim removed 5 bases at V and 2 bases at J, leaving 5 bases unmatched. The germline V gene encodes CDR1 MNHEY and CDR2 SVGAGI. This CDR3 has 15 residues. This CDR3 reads CASSAGTTNTGELFF. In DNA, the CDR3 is TGTGCCAGCAGTGCCGGGACTACAAACACCGGGGAGCTGTTTTTT.

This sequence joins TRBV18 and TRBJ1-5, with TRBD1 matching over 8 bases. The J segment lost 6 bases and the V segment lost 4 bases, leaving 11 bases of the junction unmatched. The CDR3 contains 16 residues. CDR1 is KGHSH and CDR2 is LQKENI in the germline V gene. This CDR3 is CASSRFTGGDGQPQHF. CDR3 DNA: TGTGCCAGCTCACGGTTCACAGGGGGAGACGGTCAGCCCCAGCATTTT.

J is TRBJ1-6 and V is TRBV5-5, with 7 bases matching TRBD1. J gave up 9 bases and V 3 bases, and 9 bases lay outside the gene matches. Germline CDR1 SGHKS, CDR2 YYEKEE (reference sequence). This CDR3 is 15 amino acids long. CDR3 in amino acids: CASSSQGEGGSPLHF. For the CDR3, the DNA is TGTGCCAGCAGCTCGCAGGGGGAAGGGGGTTCACCCCTCCACTTT. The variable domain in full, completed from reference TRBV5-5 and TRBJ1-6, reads DAGVTQSPTHLIKTRGQQVTLRCSPISGHKSVSWYQQVLGQGPQFIFQYYEKEERGRGNFPDRFSARQFPNYSSELNVNALLLGDSALYLCASSSQGEGGSPLHFGNGTRLTVT.

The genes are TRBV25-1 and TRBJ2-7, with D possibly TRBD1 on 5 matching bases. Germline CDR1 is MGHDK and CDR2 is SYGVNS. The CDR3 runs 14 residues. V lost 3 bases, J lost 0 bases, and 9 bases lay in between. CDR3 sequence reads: CASSDPDNSYEQYF. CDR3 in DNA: TGTGCCAGCAGTGACCCGGACAACTCCTACGAGCAGTACTTC.

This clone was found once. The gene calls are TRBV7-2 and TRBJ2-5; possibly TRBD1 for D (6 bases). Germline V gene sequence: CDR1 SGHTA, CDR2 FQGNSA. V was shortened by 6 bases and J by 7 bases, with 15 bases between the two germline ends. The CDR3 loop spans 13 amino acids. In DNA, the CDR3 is TGTGCCAGCAGTGGGGGCGGCCCCAGGACCCAGTACTTC. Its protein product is CASSGGGPRTQYF.

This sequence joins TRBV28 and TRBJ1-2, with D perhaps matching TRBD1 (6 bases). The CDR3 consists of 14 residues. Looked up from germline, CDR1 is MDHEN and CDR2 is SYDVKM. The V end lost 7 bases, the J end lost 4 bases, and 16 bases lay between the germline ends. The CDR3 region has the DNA TGTGCCAGCACCCGGGACATTAAAATCTATGGCTACACCTTC. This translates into CASTRDIKIYGYTF.

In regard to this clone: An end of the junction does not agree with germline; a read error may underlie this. The CDR3 sequence is CASSLGGRIAEAFF. CDR3 in DNA: TGTGCCAGCAGCTTAGGAGGACGTATAGCTGAAGCTTTTTTT. This chain connects TRBV7-9 to TRBJ1-1; no clear D. The CDR3 length is 14 residues. In germline, CDR1 is SEHNR, CDR2 FQNEAQ (reference sequence). Combining the CDR3 with reference TRBV7-9 and TRBJ1-1 gives the whole variable domain DTGVSQNPRHKITKRGQNVTFRCDPISEHNRLYWYRQTLGQGPEFLTYFQNEAQLEKSRLLSDRFSAERPKGSFSTLEIQRTEQGDSAMYLCASSLGGRIAEAFFGQGTRLTVV.

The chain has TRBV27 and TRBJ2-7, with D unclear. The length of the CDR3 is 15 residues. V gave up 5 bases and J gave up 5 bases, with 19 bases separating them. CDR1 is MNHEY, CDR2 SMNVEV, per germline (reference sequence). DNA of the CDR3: TGTGCCAGCAGTCTCCGATGGGCGGCCAACCACGAGCAGTACTTC. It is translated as CASSLRWAANHEQYF.

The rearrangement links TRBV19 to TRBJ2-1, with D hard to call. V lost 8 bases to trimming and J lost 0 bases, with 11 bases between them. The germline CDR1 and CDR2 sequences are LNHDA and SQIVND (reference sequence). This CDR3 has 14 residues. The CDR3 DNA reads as TGTGCCAGTGCCACTTCCCTCTCCTACAATGAGCAGTTCTTC. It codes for CASATSLSYNEQFF.

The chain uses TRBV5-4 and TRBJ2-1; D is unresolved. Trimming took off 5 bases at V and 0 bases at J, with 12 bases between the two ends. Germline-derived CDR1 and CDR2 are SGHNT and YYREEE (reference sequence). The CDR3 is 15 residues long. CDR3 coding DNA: TGTGCCAGCAGGTCCGACCTGAGCTCCTACAATGAGCAGTTCTTC. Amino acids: CASRSDLSSYNEQFF.

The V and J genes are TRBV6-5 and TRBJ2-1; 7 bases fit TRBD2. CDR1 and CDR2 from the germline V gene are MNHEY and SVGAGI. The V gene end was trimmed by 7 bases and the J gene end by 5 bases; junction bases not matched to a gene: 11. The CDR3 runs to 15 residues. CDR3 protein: CASTPVGRSHNEQFF. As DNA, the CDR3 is TGTGCCAGCACCCCCGTCGGGAGGTCCCACAATGAGCAGTTCTTC.

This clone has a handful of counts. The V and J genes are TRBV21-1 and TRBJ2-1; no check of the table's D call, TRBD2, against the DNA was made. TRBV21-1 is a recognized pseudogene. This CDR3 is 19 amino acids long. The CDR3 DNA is TGTGCCAGCAGCAAAGAGGTGCCTAGCGGGGAACCCTCCTACAATGAGCAGTTCTTC. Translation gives CASSKEVPSGEPSYNEQFF.